The 13 T cell receptor beta chains given below trace back to one sample, sequenced in a study of cytotoxic CD8 clonotypes in ibrutinib-treated CLL. The assay was immunoSEQ multiplex PCR, and TCRdb's table has in-frame clones only and misses some. The table lists some 120,000 clones, approximately 80% of them singletons. The sample consisted of PBMCs, taken after 24 months of ibrutinib treatment. All receptors derive from a human donor with chronic lymphocytic leukemia.

The CDR3 loop is CASSPTGRNYGYTF. CDR3 DNA: TGTGCCAGCAGCCCGACCGGTAGGAACTATGGCTACACCTTC. The gene calls are TRBV5-6 and TRBJ1-2; D gene uncertain. The CDR3 has 14 amino acids. Germline V gene sequence: CDR1 SGHDT, CDR2 YYEEEE. Trimming took 4 bases from V and 2 from J, leaving 12 bases between them. The full variable domain, its missing parts supplied by reference TRBV5-6 and TRBJ1-2, is DAGVTQSPTHLIKTRGQQVTLRCSPKSGHDTVSWYQQALGQGPQFIFQYYEEEERQRGNFPDRFSGHQFPNYSSELNVNALLLGDSALYLCASSPTGRNYGYTFGSGTRLTVV.

This clone appeared once. In nucleotides, the CDR3 is TGCGCCAGCAGCTCCCAGACAGTGAGCTCTGGAAACACCATATATTTT. It yields the protein CASSSQTVSSGNTIYF. The chain combines TRBV5-1 with TRBJ1-3, with TRBD1 as a possible D gene (5 bases). Trimming cost V 3 bases and J 0 bases, with 13 bases left between them. The CDR3 loop spans 16 amino acids. Per the germline V gene, CDR1 is SGHRS and CDR2 is YFSETQ.

This chain uses TRBV9 with TRBJ1-6; 10 nucleotides match TRBD1. Losses at the gene ends were 2 bases for V and 10 bases for J; bases not matched to a gene: 3. Germline loops: CDR1 SGDLS, CDR2 YYNGEE. This CDR3 has 14 residues. The CDR3 DNA follows: TGTGCCAGCAGCGTGACAGGGGGCGAATCACCCCTCCACTTT. Its translation is CASSVTGGESPLHF.

The chain joins TRBV5-8 to TRBJ1-1; a possible D gene is TRBD1 (5 bases). Germline CDR1 is SGHTS and CDR2 is YDEGEE. The V and J ends lost 2 bases and 1 base respectively, with 9 bases between them. The CDR3 totals 14 residues. CDR3 sequence (DNA): TGTGCCAGCAGCTTCCTCACAGGGAACACTGAAGCTTTCTTT. Encoded protein: CASSFLTGNTEAFF.

The chain uses TRBV4-3 and TRBJ1-3; TRBD1 might be the D (5 bases). The CDR3 contains 16 residues. V was cut by 5 bases and J by 4 bases, with 18 bases left in between. Germline loops: CDR1 LGHNA, CDR2 YSLEER. The CDR3 bases are TGCGCCAGCAGCGGGACCGTGGGGGGAATAGGAAACACCATATATTTT. Residues: CASSGTVGGIGNTIYF.

In its sample, this clone was seen once. This chain uses TRBV5-8 with TRBJ1-1; 7 bases fit TRBD1. The CDR3 consists of 13 residues. With V trimmed by 9 bases and J by 3 bases, 8 bases remained unmatched. Germline V gene data show CDR1 as SGHTS and CDR2 as YDEGEE. The DNA of the CDR3 is TGTGCCACCATCGACAGGGCGGACACTGAAGCTTTCTTT. This translates into CATIDRADTEAFF.

This chain uses TRBV7-2 with TRBJ2-4, with D possibly TRBD2 on 6 matching bases. Germline CDR1 and CDR2: SGHTA and FQGNSA. V was cut by 4 bases and J by 1 base, with 14 bases left in between. The CDR3 length is 16 residues. The CDR3, as DNA: TGTGCCAGCAGCTCCCGCCGGGCGGGGGCCAAAAACATTCAGTACTTC. Protein sequence: CASSSRRAGAKNIQYF.

V is TRBV7-2 and J is TRBJ1-1; D call uncertain. The CDR3 length is 15 residues. Trimming left V 1 base short and J 4 bases short, with 13 bases between. The germline V gene has CDR1 SGHTA and CDR2 FQGNSA. DNA of the CDR3: TGTGCCAGCAGCTTAGACTTAACCCTGGTCACTGAAGCTTTCTTT. Protein: CASSLDLTLVTEAFF.

The gene calls are TRBV6-1 and TRBJ1-5, with D possibly TRBD1 on 6 matching bases. This CDR3 region has 16 residues. Trimming removed 1 base from V and 6 bases from J, with 16 bases in between. Germline CDR1 MNHNS, CDR2 SASEGT. The CDR3 is CASSEGAGRGSQPQHF. The CDR3 DNA reads as TGTGCCAGCAGTGAAGGGGCCGGCAGGGGAAGTCAGCCCCAGCATTTT.

This clone was observed a handful of times. The chain recombines TRBV18 with TRBJ1-1; D is perhaps TRBD1 (5 bases). V was clipped by 5 bases and J by 2 bases, with 15 bases between them. The CDR3 has 15 amino acids. CDR1 is KGHSH, CDR2 LQKENI, per germline. The CDR3 sequence: CASSSGADPNTEAFF. CDR3 DNA sequence: TGTGCCAGCTCATCCGGGGCCGATCCAAACACTGAAGCTTTCTTT.

V is TRBV9 and J is TRBJ2-7; D remains ambiguous. The germline gives CDR1 SGDLS, CDR2 YYNGEE. The CDR3 totals 14 residues. Trimming shortened V by 4 bases and J by 7 bases, and 18 bases separated the two germline ends. The CDR3: CASSPSGALYEQYF. The CDR3 DNA reads TGTGCCAGCAGCCCTTCCGGAGCCCTGTATGAGCAGTACTTC.

The V gene is TRBV30, the J gene TRBJ1-1; TRBD1 might be the D (5 bases). This CDR3 has 15 residues. Germline V gene sequence: CDR1 GTSNPN, CDR2 SVGIG (reference sequence). Trimming took 8 bases from V and 4 from J, leaving 23 bases between them. CDR3 residues: CAVRVQGGSGTEAFF. CDR3 sequence (DNA): TGTGCCGTAAGGGTGCAGGGTGGGTCGGGCACTGAAGCTTTCTTT.

This clone came up once. V is TRBV7-6 and J is TRBJ2-2; D remains ambiguous. Germline lookup yields CDR1 SGHVS and CDR2 FNYEAQ. The CDR3 contains 15 residues. V was cut by 2 bases and J by 5 bases, with 12 bases left in between. The CDR3 DNA reads TGTGCCAGCAGCTTATGGTCTGGGGATACCGGGGAGCTGTTTTTT. Translation: CASSLWSGDTGELFF.